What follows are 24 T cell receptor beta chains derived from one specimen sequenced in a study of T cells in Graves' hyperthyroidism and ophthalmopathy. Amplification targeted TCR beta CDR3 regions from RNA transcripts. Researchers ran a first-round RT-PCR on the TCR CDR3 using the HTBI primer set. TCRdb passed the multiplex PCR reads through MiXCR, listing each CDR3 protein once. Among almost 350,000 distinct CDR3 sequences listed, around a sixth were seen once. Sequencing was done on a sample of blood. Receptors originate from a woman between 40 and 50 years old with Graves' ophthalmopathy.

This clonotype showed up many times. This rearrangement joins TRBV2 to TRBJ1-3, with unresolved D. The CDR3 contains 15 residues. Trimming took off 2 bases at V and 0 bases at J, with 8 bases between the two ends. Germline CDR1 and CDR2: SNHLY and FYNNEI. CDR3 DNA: TGTGCCAGCAGTGAATATGATAGCTCTGGAAACACCATATATTTT. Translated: CASSEYDSSGNTIYF.

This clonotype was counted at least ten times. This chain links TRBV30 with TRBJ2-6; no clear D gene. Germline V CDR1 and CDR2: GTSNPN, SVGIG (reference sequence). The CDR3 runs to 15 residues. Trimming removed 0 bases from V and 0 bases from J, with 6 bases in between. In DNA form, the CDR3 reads TGTGCCTGGAGTGTACGAAACTCTGGGGCCAACGTCCTGACTTTC. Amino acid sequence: CAWSVRNSGANVLTF.

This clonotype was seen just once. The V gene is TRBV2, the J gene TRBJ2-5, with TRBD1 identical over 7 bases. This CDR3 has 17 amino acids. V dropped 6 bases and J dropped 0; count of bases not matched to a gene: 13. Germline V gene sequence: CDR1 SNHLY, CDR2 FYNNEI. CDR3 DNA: TGTGCCAGCAGCACCGACTTCGGGACAGCGTACCAAGAGACCCAGTACTTC. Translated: CASSTDFGTAYQETQYF.

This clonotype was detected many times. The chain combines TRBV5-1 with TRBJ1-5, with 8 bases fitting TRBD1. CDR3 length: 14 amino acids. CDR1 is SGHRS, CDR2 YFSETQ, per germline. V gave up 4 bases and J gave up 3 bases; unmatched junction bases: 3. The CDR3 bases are TGCGCCAGCAGCCCGACAGGGGACAATCAGCCCCAGCATTTT. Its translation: CASSPTGDNQPQHF.

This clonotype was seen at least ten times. CDR3 bases: TGTGCCACCAGTGATTTAGGAGCGGATACGCAGTATTTT. Its protein is CATSDLGADTQYF. V is TRBV24-1 and J is TRBJ2-3; D is unclear. The CDR3 loop spans 13 amino acids. V shed 1 base and J shed 6 bases, with 7 bases lying between them. Looked up from germline, CDR1 is KGHDR and CDR2 is SFDVKD.

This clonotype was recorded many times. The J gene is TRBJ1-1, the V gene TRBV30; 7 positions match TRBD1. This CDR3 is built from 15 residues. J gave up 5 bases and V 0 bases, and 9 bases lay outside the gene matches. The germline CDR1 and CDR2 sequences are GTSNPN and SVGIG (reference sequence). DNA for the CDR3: TGTGCCTGGAGTGTACGGGCAGGGGGAATAACTGAAGCTTTCTTT. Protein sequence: CAWSVRAGGITEAFF.

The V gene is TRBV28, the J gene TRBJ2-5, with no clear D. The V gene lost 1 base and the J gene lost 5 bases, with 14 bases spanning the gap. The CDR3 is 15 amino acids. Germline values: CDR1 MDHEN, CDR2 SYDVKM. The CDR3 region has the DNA TGTGCCAGCAGTTTATTATGGCTCGGCGGTGAGACCCAGTACTTC. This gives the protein CASSLLWLGGETQYF. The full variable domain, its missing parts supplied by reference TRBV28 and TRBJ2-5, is DVKVTQSSRYLVKRTGEKVFLECVQDMDHENMFWYRQDPGLGLRLIYFSYDVKMKEKGDIPEGYSVSREKKERFSLILESASTNQTSMYLCASSLLWLGGETQYFGPGTRLLVL.

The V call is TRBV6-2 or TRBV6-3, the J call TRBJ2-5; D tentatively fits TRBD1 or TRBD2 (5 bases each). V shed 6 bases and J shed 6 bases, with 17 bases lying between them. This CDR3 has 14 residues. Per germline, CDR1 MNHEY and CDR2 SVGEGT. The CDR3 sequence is CASSSTGTLKTQYF. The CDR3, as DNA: TGTGCCAGCAGCTCAACCGGGACGTTAAAGACCCAGTACTTC.

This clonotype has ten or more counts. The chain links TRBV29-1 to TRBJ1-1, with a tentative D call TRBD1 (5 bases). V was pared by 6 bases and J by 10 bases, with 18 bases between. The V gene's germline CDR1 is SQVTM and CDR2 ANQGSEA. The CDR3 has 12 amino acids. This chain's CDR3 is CSVPGGAPGAFF. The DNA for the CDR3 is TGCAGCGTCCCCGGCGGGGCCCCAGGAGCTTTCTTT.

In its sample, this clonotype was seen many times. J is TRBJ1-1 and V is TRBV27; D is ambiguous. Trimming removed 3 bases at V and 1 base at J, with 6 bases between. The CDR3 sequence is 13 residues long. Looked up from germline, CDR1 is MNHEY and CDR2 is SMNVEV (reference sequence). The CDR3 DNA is TGTGCCAGCAGTTTTCTGGAGAACACTGAAGCTTTCTTT. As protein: CASSFLENTEAFF.

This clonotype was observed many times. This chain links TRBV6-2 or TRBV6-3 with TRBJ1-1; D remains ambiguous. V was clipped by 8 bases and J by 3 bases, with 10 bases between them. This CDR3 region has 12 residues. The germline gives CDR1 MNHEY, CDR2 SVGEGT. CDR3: CASGEGYTEAFF. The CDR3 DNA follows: TGTGCCAGCGGGGAAGGGTACACTGAAGCTTTCTTT.

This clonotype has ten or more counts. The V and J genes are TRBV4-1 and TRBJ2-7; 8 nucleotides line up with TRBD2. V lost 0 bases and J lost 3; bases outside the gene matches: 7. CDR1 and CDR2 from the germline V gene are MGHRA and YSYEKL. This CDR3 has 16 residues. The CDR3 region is CASSQEFGGRIYEQYF. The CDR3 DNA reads TGCGCCAGCAGCCAAGAGTTCGGCGGGAGGATCTACGAGCAGTACTTC.

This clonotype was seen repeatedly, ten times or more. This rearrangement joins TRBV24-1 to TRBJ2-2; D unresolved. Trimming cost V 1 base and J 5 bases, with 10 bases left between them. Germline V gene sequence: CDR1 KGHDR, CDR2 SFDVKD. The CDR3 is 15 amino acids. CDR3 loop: CATSDLPDSTGELFF. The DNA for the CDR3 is TGTGCCACCAGTGATTTACCCGACTCGACCGGGGAGCTGTTTTTT.

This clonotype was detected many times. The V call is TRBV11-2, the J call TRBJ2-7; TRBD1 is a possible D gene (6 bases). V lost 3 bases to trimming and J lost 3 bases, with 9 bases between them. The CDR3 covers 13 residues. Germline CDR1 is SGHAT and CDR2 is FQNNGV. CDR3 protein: CASSFARGYEQYF. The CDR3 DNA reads TGTGCCAGCAGCTTCGCCAGGGGCTACGAGCAGTACTTC.

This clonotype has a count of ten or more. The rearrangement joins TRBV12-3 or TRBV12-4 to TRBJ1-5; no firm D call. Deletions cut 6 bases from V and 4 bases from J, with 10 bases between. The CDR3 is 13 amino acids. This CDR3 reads CASRAAGNQPQHF. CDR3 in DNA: TGTGCCAGCAGAGCTGCCGGAAATCAGCCCCAGCATTTT.

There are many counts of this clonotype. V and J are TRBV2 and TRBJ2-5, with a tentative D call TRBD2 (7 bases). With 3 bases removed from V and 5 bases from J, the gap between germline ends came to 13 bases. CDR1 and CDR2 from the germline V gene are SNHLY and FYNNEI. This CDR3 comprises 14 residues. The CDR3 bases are TGTGCCAGCAGTGAGCGTCGGGGGGCGGAGACCCAGTACTTC. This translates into CASSERRGAETQYF.

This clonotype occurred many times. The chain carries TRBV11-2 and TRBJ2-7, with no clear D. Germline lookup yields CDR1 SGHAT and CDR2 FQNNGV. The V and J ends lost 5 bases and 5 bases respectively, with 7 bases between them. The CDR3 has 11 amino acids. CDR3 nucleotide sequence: TGTGCCAGCAGCGTCGTGAACGAGCAGTACTTC. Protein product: CASSVVNEQYF. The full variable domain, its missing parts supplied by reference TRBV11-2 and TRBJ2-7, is EAGVAQSPRYKIIEKRQSVAFWCNPISGHATLYWYQQILGQGPKLLIQFQNNGVVDDSQLPKDRFSAERLKGVDSTLKIQPAKLEDSAVYLCASSVVNEQYFGPGTRLTVT.

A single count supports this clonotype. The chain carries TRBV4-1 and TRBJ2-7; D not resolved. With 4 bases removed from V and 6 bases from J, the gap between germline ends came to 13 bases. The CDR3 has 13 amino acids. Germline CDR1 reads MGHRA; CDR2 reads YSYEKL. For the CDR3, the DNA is TGCGCCAGCAGCCCCAGATCGGCCGCCGAGCAGTACTTC. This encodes CASSPRSAAEQYF.

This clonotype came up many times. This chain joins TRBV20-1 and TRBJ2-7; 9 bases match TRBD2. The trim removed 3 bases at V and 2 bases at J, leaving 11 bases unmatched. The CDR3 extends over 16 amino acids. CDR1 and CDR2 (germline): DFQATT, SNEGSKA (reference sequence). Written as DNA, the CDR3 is TGCAGTGCTAGCTATGCGCTAGCGGGAATCCCCTACGAGCAGTACTTC. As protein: CSASYALAGIPYEQYF.

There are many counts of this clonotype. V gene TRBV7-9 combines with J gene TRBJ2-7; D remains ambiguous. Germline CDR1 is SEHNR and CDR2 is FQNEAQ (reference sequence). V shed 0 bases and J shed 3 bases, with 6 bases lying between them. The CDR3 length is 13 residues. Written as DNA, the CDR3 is TGTGCCAGCAGCTTAGCGGCCAACTACGAGCAGTACTTC. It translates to CASSLAANYEQYF. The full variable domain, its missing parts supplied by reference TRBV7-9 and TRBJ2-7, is DTGVSQNPRHKITKRGQNVTFRCDPISEHNRLYWYRQTLGQGPEFLTYFQNEAQLEKSRLLSDRFSAERPKGSFSTLEIQRTEQGDSAMYLCASSLAANYEQYFGPGTRLTVT.

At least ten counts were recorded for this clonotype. The CDR3 region is CASSTHRLRQGAYYEQYF. The CDR3 bases are TGTGCCAGCAGCACCCATAGGCTAAGACAGGGGGCGTACTACGAGCAGTACTTC. The chain has TRBV13 and TRBJ2-7; 10 bases map to TRBD1. The CDR3 is 18 residues long. V lost 5 bases to trimming and J lost 3 bases; unmatched junction nucleotides: 16. Germline V gene sequence: CDR1 PRHDT, CDR2 FYEKMQ (reference sequence).

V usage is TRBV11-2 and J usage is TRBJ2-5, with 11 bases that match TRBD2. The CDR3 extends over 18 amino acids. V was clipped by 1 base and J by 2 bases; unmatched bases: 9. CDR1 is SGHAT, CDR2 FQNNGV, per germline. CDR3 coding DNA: TGTGCCAGCAGCTTAGGGTCTAGCGGGAGGAAGGGGCAAGAGACCCAGTACTTC. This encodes CASSLGSSGRKGQETQYF.

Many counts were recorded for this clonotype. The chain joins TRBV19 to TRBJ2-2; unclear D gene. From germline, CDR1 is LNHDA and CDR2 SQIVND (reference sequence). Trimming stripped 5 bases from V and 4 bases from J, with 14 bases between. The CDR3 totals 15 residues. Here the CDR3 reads CASSFVGGLTGELFF. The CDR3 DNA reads TGTGCCAGTAGTTTTGTAGGCGGTCTCACCGGGGAGCTGTTTTTT. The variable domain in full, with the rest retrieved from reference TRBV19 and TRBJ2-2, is DGGITQSPKYLFRKEGQNVTLSCEQNLNHDAMYWYRQDPGQGLRLIYYSQIVNDFQKGDIAEGYSVSREKKESFPLTVTSAQKNPTAFYLCASSFVGGLTGELFFGEGSRLTVL.

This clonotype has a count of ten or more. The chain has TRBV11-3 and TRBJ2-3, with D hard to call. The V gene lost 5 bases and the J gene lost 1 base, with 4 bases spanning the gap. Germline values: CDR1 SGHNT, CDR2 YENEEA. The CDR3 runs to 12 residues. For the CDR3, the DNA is TGTGCCAGCAGCCTAGGCACAGATACGCAGTATTTT. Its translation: CASSLGTDTQYF. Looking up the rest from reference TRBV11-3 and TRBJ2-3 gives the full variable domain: EAGVVQSPRYKIIEKKQPVAFWCNPISGHNTLYWYLQNLGQGPELLIRYENEEAVDDSQLPKDRFSAERLKGVDSTLKIQPAELGDSAVYLCASSLGTDTQYFGPGTRLTVL.